The clone carrying this T cell receptor (beta chain) was picked up one time. Its matching antigen is unknown. CDR3 size: 14 residues. Trimming shortened V by 3 bases and J by 8 bases, and 16 bases separated the two germline ends. The V gene's germline CDR1 is WSHSY and CDR2 SAAADI. These data come from a study of T cell responses to AZD1222 COVID-19 vaccine. Study outcomes and limitations: Sampled repertoires all dated from after the peak T cell response. Increased Spike-specific TCR breadth and depth were observed after two AZD1222 doses.

The data were produced by immunoSEQ multiplex PCR, yet TCRdb's version contains in-frame clones alone and is incomplete. The data show roughly 120,000 clones, about 88% seen once. Sequences were derived from peripheral blood, sampled on day 0 of MenACWY control vaccination. This sequence originates from an adult in good health. The chain has TRBV10-2 and TRBJ1-2; D remains ambiguous. CDR3 DNA: TGCGCCAGCAGTGACAGGTCGGAAATGGACGGCTACACCTTC. Protein product: CASSDRSEMDGYTF.